What follows describes a single T cell receptor (beta chain). This clonotype has only a few counts. Its antigen is currently not known. Per-base quality was not reported, and no clone a single base away is much larger than it. The library was prepared using RT-PCR. Instrument used: Illumina HiSeq 2500. Using fastp at Q25 and MiXCR, TCRdb reprocessed the public reads and kept productive beta chains. Merged by CDR3 protein, the rows form single entries marked with the most common genes and DNA. The sample table records a few hundred thousand distinct CDR3 sequences; approximately 10% of these occur just once. The top ten clones comprise about 10% of the sample. The sample belongs to a study of response to subunit inactivated influenza vaccine (dated by TCRdb to 2016 to 2019). About the investigation overall: The study used deep quantitative T cell receptor repertoire profiling to track responses to a trivalent subunit inactivated influenza vaccine.

In the germline V gene (reference sequence), CDR1 corresponds to MNHEY and CDR2 to SMNVEV. The CDR3 measures 11 amino acids from cysteine to phenylalanine. This entry keeps only the CDR3 DNA: 33 bases, framed from base 1. V drops 7 bases and J drops 7 bases, leaving 11 bases in between. Overall results and qualifications from the work: The authors proposed that each seasonal influenza vaccination may bring in only a limited number of new T cells.

These data were also filed under a second study, of T cells expressing NK-cell markers. The second paper further reports: 5'RACE template switching, by which a universal primer site and unique molecular identifiers were added, was used to make TCR beta cDNA libraries. In sorted CD3+CD56+NKG2C+, CD3+CD56+NKG2C- and CD3+CD56-NKG2C+ T-cell subsets from several donors, TCR beta-chain repertoires were profiled. Among the eight sequenced donors, seven were HCMV-seropositive and one was HCMV-seronegative. To restrict sorting to alphabetaTCR-expressing T cells, an anti-gammadeltaTCR antibody was added in several experiments. In over 5 donors, the dominant CD3+CD56+NKG2C+ clonotypes were among the top 10 CD8+ clonotypes and accounted for about 1.0-7.5% of CD8+ T cells. Those dominant clonotypes were again the most abundant among CD3+CD56-NKG2C+ cells in a handful of donors, at about 25-60.1%. Whether the expanded NKG2C-expressing T cell clones were specific for HCMV antigens remained unclear. The study sequenced eight donors, all healthy volunteers chosen at random: three men and five women. HCMV-specific IgG was detected in serum with a commercial ELISA kit to determine HCMV serostatus. Ficoll density gradient centrifugation was used to isolate peripheral blood mononuclear cells from blood. For about 6 donors, unsorted PBMC were also used to sequence bulk peripheral blood T-cell repertoires. cDNA synthesis was primed from the TCR beta constant segment, followed by two successive PCR amplification steps. Illumina HiSeq 2000/2500, MiSeq or NextSeq was used to sequence libraries as 2 x 150 bp reads. MIGEC handled demultiplexing of the reads and grouping by UMI, while MiTCR was used to assemble and quantify clonotypes. Only TCR cDNA sequences supported by at least two reads were kept to exclude erroneous sequences. The tcR package was used for downstream repertoire analysis, and clonotypes were matched between fractions using CDR3 nucleotide sequence together with V segment. VDJmatch was used to annotate antigen specificity against VDJdb, with one amino acid substitution allowed in CDR3.

Sequenced here: PBMCs from blood, sampled on the day of vaccination. The chain is assembled from TRBV27 and TRBJ2-7; the D gene remains uncertain. The TCR was taken from a man over 45 who received an inactivated influenza vaccine. Donor details come from another sample of the same person, matched by shared clones. The DNA reads TGTGCCAGCACTTTCGGAGTTGAGCAGTACTTC. Protein translation: CASTFGVEQYF.